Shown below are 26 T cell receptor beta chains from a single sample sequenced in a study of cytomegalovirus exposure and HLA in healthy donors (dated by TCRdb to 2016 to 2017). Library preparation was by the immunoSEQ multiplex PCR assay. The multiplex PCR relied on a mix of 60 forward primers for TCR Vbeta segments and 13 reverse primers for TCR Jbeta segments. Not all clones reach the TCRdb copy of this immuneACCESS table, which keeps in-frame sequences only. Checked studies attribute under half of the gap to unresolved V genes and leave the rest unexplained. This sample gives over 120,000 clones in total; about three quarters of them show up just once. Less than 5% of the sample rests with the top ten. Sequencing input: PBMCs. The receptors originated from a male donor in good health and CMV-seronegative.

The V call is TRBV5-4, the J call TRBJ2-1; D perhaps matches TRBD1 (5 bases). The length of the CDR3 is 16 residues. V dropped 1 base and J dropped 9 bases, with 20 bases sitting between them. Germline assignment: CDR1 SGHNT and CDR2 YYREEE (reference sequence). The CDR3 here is CASSLPGPAETGEQFF. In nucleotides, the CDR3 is TGTGCCAGCAGCTTGCCCGGGCCGGCCGAAACAGGTGAGCAGTTCTTC.

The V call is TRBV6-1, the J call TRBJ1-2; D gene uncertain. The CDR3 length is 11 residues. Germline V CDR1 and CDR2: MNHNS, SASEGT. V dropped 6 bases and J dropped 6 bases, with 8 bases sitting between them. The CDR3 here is CASRFSDGYTF. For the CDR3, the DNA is TGTGCCAGCAGGTTCTCGGATGGCTACACCTTC.

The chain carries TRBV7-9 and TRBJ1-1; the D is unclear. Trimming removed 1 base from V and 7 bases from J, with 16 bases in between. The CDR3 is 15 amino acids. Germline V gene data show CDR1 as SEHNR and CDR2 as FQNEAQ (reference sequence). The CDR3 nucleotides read TGTGCCAGCAGCTTAGGTACGATAGCCAATTTTGAAGCTTTCTTT. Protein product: CASSLGTIANFEAFF.

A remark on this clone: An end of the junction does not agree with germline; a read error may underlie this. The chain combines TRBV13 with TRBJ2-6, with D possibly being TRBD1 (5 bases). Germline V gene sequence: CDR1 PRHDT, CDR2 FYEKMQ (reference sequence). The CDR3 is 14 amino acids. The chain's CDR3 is CASSAMSGANGLTF. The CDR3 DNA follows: TGTGCCAGCAGCGCAATGTCTGGGGCCAACGGCCTGACTTTC.

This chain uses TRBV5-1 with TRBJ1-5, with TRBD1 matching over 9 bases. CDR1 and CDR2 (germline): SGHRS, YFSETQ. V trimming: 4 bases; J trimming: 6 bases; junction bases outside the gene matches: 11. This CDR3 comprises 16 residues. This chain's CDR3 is CASSPSGQGYGQPQHF. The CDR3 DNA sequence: TGCGCCAGCAGCCCGTCGGGACAGGGATACGGTCAGCCCCAGCATTTT.

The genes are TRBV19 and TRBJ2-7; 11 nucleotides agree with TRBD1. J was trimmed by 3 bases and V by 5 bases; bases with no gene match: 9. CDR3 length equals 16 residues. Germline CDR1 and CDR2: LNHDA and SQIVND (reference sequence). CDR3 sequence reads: CASSPRGTGGNYEQYF. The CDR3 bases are TGTGCCAGTAGTCCACGCGGGACAGGGGGAAACTACGAGCAGTACTTC.

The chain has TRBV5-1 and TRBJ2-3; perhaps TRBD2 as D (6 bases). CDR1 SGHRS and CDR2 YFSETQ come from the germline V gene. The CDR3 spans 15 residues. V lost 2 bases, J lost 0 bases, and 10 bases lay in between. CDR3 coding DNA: TGCGCCAGCAGCTTTAGCGGAGGGAGCACAGATACGCAGTATTTT. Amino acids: CASSFSGGSTDTQYF.

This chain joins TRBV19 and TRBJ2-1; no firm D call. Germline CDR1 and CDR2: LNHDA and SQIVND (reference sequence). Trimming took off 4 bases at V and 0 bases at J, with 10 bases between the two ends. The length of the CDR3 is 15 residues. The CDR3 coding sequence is TGTGCCAGTAGTAAAACGCTAAGCTCCTACAATGAGCAGTTCTTC. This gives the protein CASSKTLSSYNEQFF.

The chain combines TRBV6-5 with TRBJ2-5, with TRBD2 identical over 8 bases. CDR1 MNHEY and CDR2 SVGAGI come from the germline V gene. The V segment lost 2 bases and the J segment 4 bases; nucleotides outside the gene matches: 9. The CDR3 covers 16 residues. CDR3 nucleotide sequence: TGTGCCAGCAGTTACGGGCGATCGGGGGGGTTAGAGACCCAGTACTTC. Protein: CASSYGRSGGLETQYF.

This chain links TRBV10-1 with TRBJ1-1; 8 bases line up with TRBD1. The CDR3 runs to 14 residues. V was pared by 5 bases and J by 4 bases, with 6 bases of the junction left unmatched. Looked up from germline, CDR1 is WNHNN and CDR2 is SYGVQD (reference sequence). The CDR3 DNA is TGCGCCAGCAGTCCTCATACAGGGGGCACTGAAGCTTTCTTT. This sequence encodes CASSPHTGGTEAFF.

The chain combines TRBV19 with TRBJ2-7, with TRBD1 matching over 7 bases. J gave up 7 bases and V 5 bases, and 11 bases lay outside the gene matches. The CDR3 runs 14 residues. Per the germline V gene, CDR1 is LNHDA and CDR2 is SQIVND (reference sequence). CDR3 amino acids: CASSQGDSSREQYF. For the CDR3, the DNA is TGTGCCAGTAGTCAAGGGGACAGCAGCCGGGAGCAGTACTTC.

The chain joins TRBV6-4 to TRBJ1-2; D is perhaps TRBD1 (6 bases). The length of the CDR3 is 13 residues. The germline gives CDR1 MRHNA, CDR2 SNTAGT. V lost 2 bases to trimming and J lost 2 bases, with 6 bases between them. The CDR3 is CASSDGQNYGYTF. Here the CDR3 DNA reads TGTGCCAGCAGTGACGGACAGAACTATGGCTACACCTTC.

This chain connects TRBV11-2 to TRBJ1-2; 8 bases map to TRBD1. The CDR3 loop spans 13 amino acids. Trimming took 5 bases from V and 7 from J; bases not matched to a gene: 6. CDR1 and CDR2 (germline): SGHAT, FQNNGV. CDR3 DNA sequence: TGTGCCAGCAGCCCGGACAGGGACCTTGGCTACACCTTC. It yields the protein CASSPDRDLGYTF.

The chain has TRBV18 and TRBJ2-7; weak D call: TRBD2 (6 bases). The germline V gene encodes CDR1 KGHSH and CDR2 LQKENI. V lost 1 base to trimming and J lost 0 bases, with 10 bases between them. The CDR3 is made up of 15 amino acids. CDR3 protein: CASSPQEGNSYEQYF. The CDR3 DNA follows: TGTGCCAGCTCACCACAGGAGGGCAACTCCTACGAGCAGTACTTC.

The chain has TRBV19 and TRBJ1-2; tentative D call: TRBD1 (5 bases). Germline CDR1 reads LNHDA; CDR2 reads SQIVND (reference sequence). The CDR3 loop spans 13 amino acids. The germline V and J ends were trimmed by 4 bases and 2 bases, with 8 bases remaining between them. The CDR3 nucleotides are TGTGCCAGTAGTACCCAGGGAAACTATGGCTACACCTTC. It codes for CASSTQGNYGYTF.

CDR3 loop: CASSLWAGAWYNEQFF. DNA for the CDR3: TGTGCCAGCAGTTTATGGGCGGGAGCCTGGTACAATGAGCAGTTCTTC. The rearrangement links TRBV27 to TRBJ2-1, with 7 bases lining up with TRBD2. V dropped 1 base and J dropped 4; count of bases not matched to a gene: 7. CDR3 length: 16 amino acids. Germline CDR1 MNHEY, CDR2 SMNVEV (reference sequence).

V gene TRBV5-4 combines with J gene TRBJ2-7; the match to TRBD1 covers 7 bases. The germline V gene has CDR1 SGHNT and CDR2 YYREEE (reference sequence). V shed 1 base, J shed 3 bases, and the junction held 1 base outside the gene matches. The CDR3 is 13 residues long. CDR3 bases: TGTGCCAGCAGCTTGAGGGGGCACTACGAGCAGTACTTC. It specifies CASSLRGHYEQYF. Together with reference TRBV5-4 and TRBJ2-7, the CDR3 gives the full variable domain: ETGVTQSPTHLIKTRGQQVTLRCSSQSGHNTVSWYQQALGQGPQFIFQYYREEENGRGNFPPRFSGLQFPNYSSELNVNALELDDSALYLCASSLRGHYEQYFGPGTRLTVT.

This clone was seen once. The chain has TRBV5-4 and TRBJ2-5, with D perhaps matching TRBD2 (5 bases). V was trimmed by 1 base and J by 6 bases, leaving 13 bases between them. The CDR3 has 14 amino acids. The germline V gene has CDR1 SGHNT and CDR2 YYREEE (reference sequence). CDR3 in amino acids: CASSLNEGGKTQYF. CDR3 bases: TGTGCCAGCAGCTTGAACGAGGGCGGAAAGACCCAGTACTTC.

The CDR3 sequence is CASSIPGQGYGYTF. In DNA, the CDR3 is TGTGCCAGTAGTATCCCGGGACAGGGCTATGGCTACACCTTC. The J gene is TRBJ1-2, the V gene TRBV19, with TRBD1 identical over 9 bases. Germline CDR1 is LNHDA and CDR2 is SQIVND (reference sequence). V lost 3 bases to trimming and J lost 4 bases; unmatched junction nucleotides: 3. This CDR3 comprises 14 residues.

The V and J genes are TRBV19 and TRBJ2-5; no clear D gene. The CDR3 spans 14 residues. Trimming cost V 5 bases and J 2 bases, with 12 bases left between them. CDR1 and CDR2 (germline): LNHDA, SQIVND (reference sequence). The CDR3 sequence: CASSPKTEQETQYF. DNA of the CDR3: TGTGCCAGTAGTCCTAAAACAGAACAAGAGACCCAGTACTTC.

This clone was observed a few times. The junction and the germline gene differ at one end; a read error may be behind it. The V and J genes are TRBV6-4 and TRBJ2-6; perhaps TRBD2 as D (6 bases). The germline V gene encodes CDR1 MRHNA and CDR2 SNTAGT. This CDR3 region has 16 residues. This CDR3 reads CASSDLSGSGANGLTF. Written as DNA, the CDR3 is TGTGCCAGCAGTGATTTAAGCGGGTCTGGGGCCAACGGCCTGACTTTC.

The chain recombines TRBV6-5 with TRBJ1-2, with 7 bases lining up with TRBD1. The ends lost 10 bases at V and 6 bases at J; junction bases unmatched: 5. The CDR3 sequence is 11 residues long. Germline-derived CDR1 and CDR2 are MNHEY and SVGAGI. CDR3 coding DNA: TGTGCCATCCGACAGGGTAATGGCTACACCTTC. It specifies CAIRQGNGYTF.

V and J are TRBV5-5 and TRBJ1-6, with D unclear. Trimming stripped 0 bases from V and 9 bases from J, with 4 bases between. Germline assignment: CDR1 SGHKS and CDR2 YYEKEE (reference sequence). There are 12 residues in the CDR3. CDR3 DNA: TGTGCCAGCAGCTTGGATAGTTCACCCCTCCACTTT. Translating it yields CASSLDSSPLHF.

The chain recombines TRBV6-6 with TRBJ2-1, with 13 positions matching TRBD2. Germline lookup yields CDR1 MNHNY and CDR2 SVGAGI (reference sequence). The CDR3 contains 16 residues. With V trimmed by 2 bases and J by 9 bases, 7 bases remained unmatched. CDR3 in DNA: TGTGCCAGCAGTTACCAGGGACTAGCGGGAAGGGGTGAGCAGTTCTTC. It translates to CASSYQGLAGRGEQFF.

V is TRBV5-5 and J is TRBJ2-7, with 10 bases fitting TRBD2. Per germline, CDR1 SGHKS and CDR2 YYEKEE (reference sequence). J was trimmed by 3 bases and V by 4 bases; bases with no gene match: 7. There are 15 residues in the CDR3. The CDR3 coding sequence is TGTGCCAGCAGCACGGCTAGCGGGAGAAGCTACGAGCAGTACTTC. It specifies CASSTASGRSYEQYF. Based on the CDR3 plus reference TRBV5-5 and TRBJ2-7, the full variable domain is DAGVTQSPTHLIKTRGQQVTLRCSPISGHKSVSWYQQVLGQGPQFIFQYYEKEERGRGNFPDRFSARQFPNYSSELNVNALLLGDSALYLCASSTASGRSYEQYFGPGTRLTVT.

CDR3 region: CASSPTGQGDWETQYF. Here the CDR3 DNA reads TGTGCCAGCTCACCGACGGGGCAGGGGGATTGGGAGACCCAGTACTTC. The rearrangement links TRBV18 to TRBJ2-5; 7 bases line up with TRBD1. Germline values: CDR1 KGHSH, CDR2 LQKENI. The CDR3 covers 16 residues. J gave up 5 bases and V 3 bases, and 12 bases lay outside the gene matches.